This T cell receptor beta chain originates from a study of response to subunit inactivated influenza vaccine. General observations from the study: T cells newly recruited by each seasonal influenza vaccination are few, the authors suggested.

TCRdb re-derived calls from the RT-PCR reads in MiXCR, one entry per CDR3 protein. The sample contains 590,000 or so distinct CDR3 sequences, around 15% of which appear only once. This clonotype was observed a few times. The antigen is not known. V shed 4 bases, J shed 2 bases, and the junction held 4 bases outside the gene matches. Germline CDR1 SGHTA, CDR2 FQGNSA. The CDR3 has 15 amino acids. The source was PBMCs from blood, collected less than 15 days before vaccination. This sequence was found in a man aged 50 or older who received an inactivated influenza vaccine. The chain has TRBV7-2 and TRBJ2-3, with 9 bases that match TRBD2. The CDR3 region is CASSSIAGDTDTQYF. CDR3 DNA: TGTGCCAGCAGCTCAATAGCGGGAGACACAGATACGCAGTATTTT.